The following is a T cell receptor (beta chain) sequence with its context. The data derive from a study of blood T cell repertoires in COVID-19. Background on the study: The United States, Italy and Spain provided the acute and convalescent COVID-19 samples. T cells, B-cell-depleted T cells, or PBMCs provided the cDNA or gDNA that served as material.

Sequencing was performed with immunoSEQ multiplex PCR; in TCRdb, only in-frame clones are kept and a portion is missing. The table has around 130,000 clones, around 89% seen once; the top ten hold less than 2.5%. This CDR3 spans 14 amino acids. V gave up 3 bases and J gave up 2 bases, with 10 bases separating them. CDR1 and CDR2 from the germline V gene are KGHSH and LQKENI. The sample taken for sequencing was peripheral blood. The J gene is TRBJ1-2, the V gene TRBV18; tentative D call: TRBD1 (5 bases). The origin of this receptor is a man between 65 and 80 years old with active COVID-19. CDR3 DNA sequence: TGTGCCAGCTCACCCCGGGAGGGGAACTATGGCTACACCTTC. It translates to CASSPREGNYGYTF.